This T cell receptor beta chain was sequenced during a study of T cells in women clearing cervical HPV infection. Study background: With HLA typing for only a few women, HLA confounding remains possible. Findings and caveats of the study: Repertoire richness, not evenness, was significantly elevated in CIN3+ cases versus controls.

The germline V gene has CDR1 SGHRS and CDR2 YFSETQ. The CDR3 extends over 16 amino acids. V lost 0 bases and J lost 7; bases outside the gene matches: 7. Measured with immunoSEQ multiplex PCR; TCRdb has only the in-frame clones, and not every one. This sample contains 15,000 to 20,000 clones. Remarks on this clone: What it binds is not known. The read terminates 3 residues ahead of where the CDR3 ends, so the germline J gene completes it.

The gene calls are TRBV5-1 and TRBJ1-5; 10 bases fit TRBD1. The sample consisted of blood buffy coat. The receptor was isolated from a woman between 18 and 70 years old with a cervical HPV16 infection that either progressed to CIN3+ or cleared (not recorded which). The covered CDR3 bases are TGCGCCAGCAGCTTGGGCCTGACAGGGGGCGGACAGCCC. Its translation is CASSLGLTGGGQP. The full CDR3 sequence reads CASSLGLTGGGQPQHF.